The next 26 T cell receptor beta chains were all read from a single sample in a study of beta chain features in type 1 diabetes (dated by TCRdb to the late 2010s). The library was made by the immunoSEQ multiplex PCR assay. The High Capacity cDNA Reverse Transcription Kit was used to reverse transcribe all of the isolated RNA, meaning that expressed TCRB transcripts were what got sequenced. Sourced from immuneACCESS, this table was stored by TCRdb with only in-frame sequences that have V and J called. A share of the clones is absent; for the studies checked, an unresolved V gene accounts for under half, and the remainder has no known explanation. This sample comprises around 330,000 clones, approximately 11% of them detected only once. The ten biggest clones cover 0.015% of the sample. Specimen: naive CD4+ T cells from blood. According to the study, the label for this sample's cell subset or site signals: true naive CD4+ T cells. Source of these receptors: a woman in her 30s in good health.

This sequence joins TRBV30 and TRBJ2-2; D not certain. The CDR3 is 12 residues long. CDR1 is GTSNPN and CDR2 is SVGIG in the germline V gene (reference sequence). The V and J ends lost 1 base and 4 bases respectively, with 4 bases between them. DNA of the CDR3: TGTGCCTGGAGTGCTATCACCGGGGAGCTGTTTTTT. Amino acid sequence: CAWSAITGELFF.

This clone was counted only a few times. The rearrangement links TRBV6-5 to TRBJ1-1; 7 bases are a match to TRBD1. CDR3 length: 14 residues. V lost 6 bases to trimming and J lost 5 bases; unmatched junction nucleotides: 9. From germline, CDR1 is MNHEY and CDR2 SVGAGI. CDR3 in DNA: TGTGCCAGCAGCCCTAGGGGGCGAGGGACTGAAGCTTTCTTT. This sequence encodes CASSPRGRGTEAFF.

V usage is TRBV5-1 and J usage is TRBJ2-2, with a weak D call TRBD1 (8 bases). With 4 bases removed from V and 7 bases from J, the gap between germline ends came to 17 bases. CDR1 is SGHRS, CDR2 YFSETQ, per germline. This CDR3 region has 15 residues. The CDR3 sequence is CASSPRQGRDGELFF. Here the CDR3 DNA reads TGCGCCAGCAGCCCGCGACAGGGGAGGGACGGGGAGCTGTTTTTT.

This clone has just a few counts. The chain links TRBV6-1 to TRBJ1-3; no clear D gene. This CDR3 has 15 residues. Trimming stripped 5 bases from V and 0 bases from J, with 11 bases between. The germline V gene has CDR1 MNHNS and CDR2 SASEGT. The CDR3 nucleotides are TGTGCCAGCAGTACCCGAGGCCTCTCTGGAAACACCATATATTTT. Residues: CASSTRGLSGNTIYF.

This rearrangement joins TRBV9 to TRBJ2-2; tentative D call: TRBD2 (5 bases). Per germline, CDR1 SGDLS and CDR2 YYNGEE. This CDR3 contains 16 residues. The V and J ends lost 3 bases and 0 bases respectively, with 12 bases between them. CDR3: CASSASRGTNTGELFF. In nucleotides, the CDR3 is TGTGCCAGCAGCGCTAGCCGAGGAACGAACACCGGGGAGCTGTTTTTT.

The V and J genes are TRBV5-1 and TRBJ1-2, with 7 bases fitting TRBD1. V lost 4 bases, J lost 2 bases, and 8 bases stayed unmatched. Germline lookup yields CDR1 SGHRS and CDR2 YFSETQ. This CDR3 contains 15 residues. DNA of the CDR3: TGCGCCAGCAGCGAGGGGGCTCCGCCAAACTATGGCTACACCTTC. Amino acids: CASSEGAPPNYGYTF.

The chain employs TRBV6-6 and TRBJ2-1; no clear D. The CDR3 has 13 residues. The germline CDR1 and CDR2 sequences are MNHNY and SVGAGI (reference sequence). Trimming removed 4 bases at V and 5 bases at J, with 9 bases between. The CDR3 reads CASSFQSNNEQFF. DNA of the CDR3: TGTGCCAGCAGTTTCCAGTCGAACAATGAGCAGTTCTTC.

J is TRBJ2-2 and V is TRBV18, with 9 positions matching TRBD2. The CDR3 loop spans 17 amino acids. CDR1 and CDR2 from the germline V gene are KGHSH and LQKENI. V lost 2 bases and J lost 3; bases outside the gene matches: 7. The CDR3 nucleotides are TGTGCCAGCTCACCAAACAAGGGACTAGCCGACACCGGGGAGCTGTTTTTT. This gives the protein CASSPNKGLADTGELFF.

This clone has only a few counts. The chain links TRBV28 to TRBJ2-5, with D possibly matching TRBD1 (6 bases). V lost 6 bases to trimming and J lost 5 bases, with 10 bases between them. CDR3 size: 12 residues. The germline gives CDR1 MDHEN, CDR2 SYDVKM. The CDR3 sequence: CASRGTGETQYF. CDR3 nucleotide sequence: TGTGCCAGCAGGGGAACAGGGGAGACCCAGTACTTC.

This clone was observed a few times. V is TRBV5-1 and J is TRBJ2-4, with TRBD2 matching 13 bases. Germline CDR1 SGHRS, CDR2 YFSETQ. After removal of 2 bases from V and 5 bases from J, the junction contained 4 bases not matched to a gene. The CDR3 consists of 16 residues. Here the CDR3 DNA reads TGCGCCAGCAGCTTACTAGCGGGAGGGCCTCAAAACATTCAGTACTTC. Protein product: CASSLLAGGPQNIQYF.

This clone was found once. The J gene is TRBJ2-1, the V gene TRBV7-9, with 9 bases that match TRBD2. Per the germline V gene, CDR1 is SEHNR and CDR2 is FQNEAQ (reference sequence). The CDR3 spans 15 residues. With 5 bases clipped from V and 4 bases from J, the junction kept 6 bases outside the gene matches. CDR3: CASSPTSGFYNEQFF. Here the CDR3 DNA reads TGTGCCAGCAGCCCTACTAGCGGGTTTTACAATGAGCAGTTCTTC.

V usage is TRBV4-2 and J usage is TRBJ1-2; D remains unclear. The CDR3 is made up of 14 amino acids. From germline, CDR1 is LGHNA and CDR2 YNFKEQ. V gave up 0 bases and J gave up 2 bases, with 7 bases separating them. The CDR3 coding sequence is TGTGCCAGCAGCCAAGAATACAGCAACTATGGCTACACCTTC. Residues: CASSQEYSNYGYTF.

The chain has TRBV29-1 and TRBJ1-2; D gene uncertain. V lost 7 bases and J lost 8, with 20 bases in between. The CDR3 loop spans 13 amino acids. CDR1 is SQVTM, CDR2 ANQGSEA, per germline. The CDR3 coding sequence is TGCAGCGCCCGGGTCTCGCGGATGTTAGGCTACACCTTC. This gives the protein CSARVSRMLGYTF. The whole variable domain, remainder taken from reference TRBV29-1 and TRBJ1-2, is SAVISQKPSRDICQRGTSLTIQCQVDSQVTMMFWYRQQPGQSLTLIATANQGSEATYESGFVIDKFPISRPNLTFSTLTVSNMSPEDSSIYLCSARVSRMLGYTFGSGTRLTVV.

Ten or more counts support this clone. The rearrangement uses TRBV15 and TRBJ2-5, with D perhaps matching TRBD1 (6 bases). V lost 7 bases and J lost 5, with 11 bases in between. Looked up from germline, CDR1 is LNHNV and CDR2 is YYDKDF (reference sequence). The CDR3 sequence is 12 residues long. In nucleotides, the CDR3 is TGTGCCACCAATCAGGGGTTGGAGACCCAGTACTTC. Translating it yields CATNQGLETQYF.

Turning to this clone: At the DNA level, this CDR3 is encoded by other sequences in the same sample as well. The chain is built from TRBV9 and TRBJ2-7; D may be TRBD1 (6 bases). Germline V gene data show CDR1 as SGDLS and CDR2 as YYNGEE. V was trimmed by 0 bases and J by 3 bases, leaving 10 bases between them. This CDR3 region has 14 residues. CDR3 coding DNA: TGTGCCAGCAGCGTAGTCGACAGGAGCTACGAGCAGTACTTC. Its protein is CASSVVDRSYEQYF.

The gene calls are TRBV28 and TRBJ2-7, with 7 bases identical to TRBD1. The V gene's germline CDR1 is MDHEN and CDR2 SYDVKM. This CDR3 region has 14 residues. Trimming removed 10 bases from V and 5 bases from J; junction bases left unmatched: 14. The CDR3: CATNRQGSLDEQYF. The DNA for the CDR3 is TGTGCCACGAATAGACAGGGAAGTTTGGACGAGCAGTACTTC.

This chain connects TRBV5-1 to TRBJ2-3, with D hard to call. CDR1 and CDR2 from the germline V gene are SGHRS and YFSETQ. The CDR3 contains 12 residues. The germline V and J ends were trimmed by 7 bases and 4 bases, with 10 bases remaining between them. CDR3 DNA sequence: TGCGCCAGCTGGAGATACTCAGATACGCAGTATTTT. As protein: CASWRYSDTQYF. The whole variable domain, remainder taken from reference TRBV5-1 and TRBJ2-3, is KAGVTQTPRYLIKTRGQQVTLSCSPISGHRSVSWYQQTPGQGLQFLFEYFSETQRNKGNFPGRFSGRQFSNSRSEMNVSTLELGDSALYLCASWRYSDTQYFGPGTRLTVL.

This clone occurred a few times. The V call is TRBV13, the J call TRBJ2-7; tentative D call: TRBD2 (5 bases). V was trimmed by 4 bases and J by 6 bases, leaving 10 bases between them. The CDR3 runs to 12 residues. From germline, CDR1 is PRHDT and CDR2 FYEKMQ (reference sequence). The DNA for the CDR3 is TGTGCCAGCAGCTCGGACTCAGCCGAGCAGTACTTC. The encoded protein is CASSSDSAEQYF.

This clone has just a few counts. V and J are TRBV9 and TRBJ1-2; possible D gene TRBD1, 5 bases. The ends were cut back, 1 base at V and 7 bases at J, with 11 bases in the middle. CDR1 is SGDLS, CDR2 YYNGEE, per germline. The length of the CDR3 is 13 residues. The CDR3 protein is CASSVQGGGGYTF. Written as DNA, the CDR3 is TGTGCCAGCAGCGTACAGGGCGGCGGTGGCTACACCTTC. The variable domain in full, with the rest retrieved from reference TRBV9 and TRBJ1-2, is DSGVTQTPKHLITATGQRVTLRCSPRSGDLSVYWYQQSLDQGLQFLIQYYNGEERAKGNILERFSAQQFPDLHSELNLSSLELGDSALYFCASSVQGGGGYTFGSGTRLTVV.

This clone was seen only a few times. The chain employs TRBV28 and TRBJ2-1; D might be TRBD1 (6 bases). The germline CDR1 and CDR2 sequences are MDHEN and SYDVKM. V was shortened by 6 bases and J by 7 bases, with 16 bases between the two germline ends. CDR3 length: 14 amino acids. This CDR3 reads CASSPSATGNEQFF. The CDR3 DNA sequence: TGTGCCAGCAGCCCCTCAGCCACAGGGAATGAGCAGTTCTTC. Together with reference TRBV28 and TRBJ2-1, the CDR3 gives the full variable domain: DVKVTQSSRYLVKRTGEKVFLECVQDMDHENMFWYRQDPGLGLRLIYFSYDVKMKEKGDIPEGYSVSREKKERFSLILESASTNQTSMYLCASSPSATGNEQFFGPGTRLTVL.

The chain combines TRBV4-3 with TRBJ2-1; 8 bases are shared with TRBD2. V trimming: 0 bases; J trimming: 8 bases; junction bases outside the gene matches: 9. The germline V gene has CDR1 LGHNA and CDR2 YSLEER. The CDR3 has 16 amino acids. CDR3 bases: TGCGCCAGCAGCCAAGAAACGGGACTAGTTGGCGATGAGCAGTTCTTC. It specifies CASSQETGLVGDEQFF.

This chain connects TRBV11-2 to TRBJ2-7, with 7 positions matching TRBD1. The J segment lost 4 bases and the V segment lost 4 bases, leaving 7 bases of the junction unmatched. CDR3 length: 14 residues. Germline CDR1 reads SGHAT; CDR2 reads FQNNGV. CDR3 bases: TGTGCCAGCAGCTACGACAGGGAGTTTTACGAGCAGTACTTC. Translated: CASSYDREFYEQYF.

This clone was counted between two and nine times. The V and J genes are TRBV4-3 and TRBJ2-1; a weak D match, TRBD2 (5 bases). The CDR3 has 13 amino acids. Trimming took 3 bases from V and 9 from J, leaving 12 bases between them. The V gene's germline CDR1 is LGHNA and CDR2 YSLEER. CDR3 nucleotides: TGCGCCAGCAGCCAGTGGTCTAGCCCTGAGCAGTTCTTC. This sequence encodes CASSQWSSPEQFF.

The rearrangement links TRBV30 to TRBJ1-1; D gene uncertain. Trimming took 2 bases from V and 1 from J, leaving 8 bases between them. The CDR3 has 13 amino acids. Germline V gene sequence: CDR1 GTSNPN, CDR2 SVGIG (reference sequence). CDR3 sequence: CAWSSDTNTEAFF. CDR3 DNA: TGTGCCTGGAGTTCCGACACGAACACTGAAGCTTTCTTT.

This clone has just a few counts. This chain uses TRBV28 with TRBJ2-7; 8 bases align to TRBD1. Trimming removed 6 bases from V and 2 bases from J; junction bases left unmatched: 9. Per the germline V gene, CDR1 is MDHEN and CDR2 is SYDVKM. The CDR3 consists of 15 residues. The CDR3 sequence is CASSRLDRETYEQYF. As DNA, the CDR3 is TGTGCCAGCAGCCGCTTGGACAGGGAGACCTACGAGCAGTACTTC.

The V call is TRBV11-2, the J call TRBJ2-1, with TRBD2 matching over 8 bases. CDR1 SGHAT and CDR2 FQNNGV come from the germline V gene. Trimming took 5 bases from V and 1 from J; bases not matched to a gene: 10. There are 17 residues in the CDR3. The CDR3: CASSPAGESRSYNEQFF. DNA of the CDR3: TGTGCCAGCAGCCCAGCGGGAGAAAGTCGGTCCTACAATGAGCAGTTCTTC.